This entry concerns a single TCR beta chain. The data were obtained in a study of cytomegalovirus exposure and HLA in healthy donors. Study-wide background: An earlier analysis found 117 million unique TCR beta sequences from about 190 million T cells.

The germline V gene encodes CDR1 MDHEN and CDR2 SYDVKM. The CDR3 loop spans 16 amino acids. Trimming removed 3 bases from V and 1 base from J; junction bases left unmatched: 6. The PCR contained 60 Vbeta and 13 Jbeta primers. Assay: immunoSEQ multiplex PCR; the TCRdb copy retains only in-frame clones and omits some. The sample includes about 160,000 clones, about 80% of them seen just once. The sequence derives from a woman aged 50 to 60 in good health and CMV-seronegative. The sequencing input was PBMCs. The chain couples TRBV28 to TRBJ1-5; 7 bases fit TRBD1. CDR3 DNA: TGTGCCAGCAGTTTGAACAGGGGTTACAGCAATCAGCCCCAGCATTTT. Its translation: CASSLNRGYSNQPQHF.